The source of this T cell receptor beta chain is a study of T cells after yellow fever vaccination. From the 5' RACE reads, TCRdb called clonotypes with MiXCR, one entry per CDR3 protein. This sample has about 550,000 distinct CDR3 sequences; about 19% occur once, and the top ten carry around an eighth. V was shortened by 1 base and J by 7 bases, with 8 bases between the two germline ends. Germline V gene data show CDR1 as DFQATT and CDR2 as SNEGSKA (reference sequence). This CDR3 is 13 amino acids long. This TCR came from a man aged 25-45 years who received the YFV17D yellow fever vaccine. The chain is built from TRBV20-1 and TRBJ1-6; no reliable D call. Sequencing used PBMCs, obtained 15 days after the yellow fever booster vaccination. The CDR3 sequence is CSARAGRNSPLHF. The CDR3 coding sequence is TGCAGTGCTAGAGCGGGGAGGAATTCACCCCTCCACTTT.